This is a list of T cell receptor beta chains from one sample in a study of CD8 T cells in Susac syndrome. TCRdb analysed the immunoSEQ multiplex PCR reads with MiXCR anew, one entry per CDR3 protein. The data hold around 100,000 distinct CDR3 sequences, with approximately 95% observed a single time. The source material was CD8+ T cells from PBMCs. All receptors derive from a human donor with Susac syndrome. The CDR3 runs from the conserved cysteine through the conserved F or W. The order of the fields is V gene, D gene, J gene, CDR3 DNA, CDR3 protein. The D gene is left open where the match is weak.

TRBV3-1,.,TRBJ1-4,TGTGCCAGCAGCCTTACAGGATATAATGAAAAACTGTTTTTT,CASSLTGYNEKLFF
TRBV27,.,TRBJ2-6,TGTGCCAGCAGTAACTCTGGGGCCAACGTCCTGACTTTC,CASSNSGANVLTF
TRBV20-1,TRBD1,TRBJ1-1,TGCAGTGCTACGGACAGGGGGCTAGTGAACACTGAAGCTTTCTTT,CSATDRGLVNTEAFF
TRBV20-1,.,TRBJ2-7,TGCAGTGCTAGAGATATTAGGGCATCCTACGAGCAGTACTTC,CSARDIRASYEQYF
TRBV15,.,TRBJ1-1,TGTGCCACCAGCAGGGCACTTCCCTCCCCTGAAGCTTTCTTT,CATSRALPSPEAFF
TRBV18,.,TRBJ2-1,TGTGCCAGCTCACTACGGAGTCTGTACAATGAGCAGTTCTTC,CASSLRSLYNEQFF
TRBV29-1,.,TRBJ1-1,TGCAGCGTTGATCTGGGGATGAACACTGAAGCTTTCTTT,CSVDLGMNTEAFF
TRBV29-1,.,TRBJ2-1,TGCAGCGTCACGTCCGGCTCGGAGAATGAGCAGTTCTTC,CSVTSGSENEQFF
TRBV15,TRBD1,TRBJ2-5,TGTGCCACCAGCAGAGATGACAGGGGTGGAGAGACCCAGTACTTC,CATSRDDRGGETQYF
TRBV9,.,TRBJ2-1,TGTGCCAGCAGCGTGGGAATCAATGAGCAGTTCTTC,CASSVGINEQFF